These 22 T cell receptor beta chains originate from one sample sequenced in a study of shared clonotypes between healthy human individuals. Data came from immunoSEQ multiplex PCR; TCRdb stores just in-frame clones and leaves some out. The data contain over a million clones, more than 95% of them singletons. Source material: naive CD4+ T cells sorted from blood. As to subset: CD45RA+ positively selected. The receptor set was obtained from a man aged 25 to 40 in good health.

This clone was detected once. The rearrangement uses TRBV27 and TRBJ2-1; 9 bases agree with TRBD2. Germline CDR1 reads MNHEY; CDR2 reads SMNVEV (reference sequence). V lost 3 bases to trimming and J lost 9 bases; unmatched junction nucleotides: 9. The CDR3 spans 15 residues. The CDR3 DNA sequence: TGTGCCAGCAGTTTCTGGTTAGCGGGAGAGAGTGAGCAGTTCTTC. This encodes CASSFWLAGESEQFF.

The CDR3 bases are TGTGCCAGCAGCCTGCAGGGGGAAACTGAAGCTTTCTTT. This sequence encodes CASSLQGETEAFF. This chain links TRBV11-2 with TRBJ1-1; 7 nucleotides agree with TRBD1. The junction had 5 bases not matched to a gene; V was cut back by 5 bases and J by 5 bases. Germline V CDR1 and CDR2: SGHAT, FQNNGV. There are 13 residues in the CDR3.

The chain couples TRBV6-6 to TRBJ2-5; D possibly corresponds to TRBD1 (6 bases). The germline V and J ends were trimmed by 4 bases and 7 bases, with 13 bases remaining between them. The CDR3 totals 13 residues. The germline gives CDR1 MNHNY, CDR2 SVGAGI (reference sequence). This CDR3 is CASSSQGWGTQYF. CDR3 in DNA: TGTGCCAGCAGTTCACAGGGATGGGGGACCCAGTACTTC.

The genes are TRBV6-5 and TRBJ2-1, with TRBD1 matching over 9 bases. The CDR3 length is 14 residues. The J segment lost 5 bases and the V segment lost 8 bases, leaving 7 bases of the junction unmatched. Per germline, CDR1 MNHEY and CDR2 SVGAGI. This CDR3 reads CASHRGTGHNEQFF. CDR3 DNA sequence: TGTGCCAGCCACCGGGGGACAGGGCACAATGAGCAGTTCTTC.

This chain connects TRBV28 to TRBJ1-5, with TRBD1 identical over 11 bases. Germline V lookup: CDR1 MDHEN, CDR2 SYDVKM. This CDR3 has 15 amino acids. V was clipped by 2 bases and J by 5 bases; unmatched bases: 2. CDR3 loop: CASSLGQGAYQPQHF. CDR3 sequence (DNA): TGTGCCAGCAGTTTAGGACAGGGGGCCTATCAGCCCCAGCATTTT. Based on the CDR3 plus reference TRBV28 and TRBJ1-5, the full variable domain is DVKVTQSSRYLVKRTGEKVFLECVQDMDHENMFWYRQDPGLGLRLIYFSYDVKMKEKGDIPEGYSVSREKKERFSLILESASTNQTSMYLCASSLGQGAYQPQHFGDGTRLSIL.

This rearrangement joins TRBV5-1 to TRBJ2-5; D unresolved. Germline CDR1 is SGHRS and CDR2 is YFSETQ. The CDR3 consists of 15 residues. Trimming left V 0 bases short and J 2 bases short, with 11 bases between. The CDR3 nucleotides read TGCGCCAGCAGCTTGGCCGGGCAGCCTCAAGAGACCCAGTACTTC. Translated: CASSLAGQPQETQYF.

The chain carries TRBV5-5 and TRBJ2-5; 8 bases fit TRBD1. The germline V gene encodes CDR1 SGHKS and CDR2 YYEKEE (reference sequence). CDR3 length equals 13 residues. V was pared by 6 bases and J by 5 bases, with 6 bases of the junction left unmatched. CDR3 residues: CASTARGQETQYF. As DNA, the CDR3 is TGTGCCAGCACCGCCAGGGGGCAGGAGACCCAGTACTTC.

This clone appeared a single time. This chain links TRBV18 with TRBJ2-2; D assignment may be TRBD1 or TRBD2 (5 bases each). The V gene lost 0 bases and the J gene lost 1 base, with 9 bases spanning the gap. The CDR3 runs 16 residues. The germline V gene has CDR1 KGHSH and CDR2 LQKENI. The CDR3 sequence: CASSPPGDGNTGELFF. CDR3 sequence (DNA): TGTGCCAGCTCACCACCGGGGGACGGGAACACCGGGGAGCTGTTTTTT.

The chain couples TRBV7-9 to TRBJ2-1; 8 nucleotides agree with TRBD1. Germline V gives CDR1 SEHNR, CDR2 FQNEAQ (reference sequence). This CDR3 region has 14 residues. The trim removed 5 bases at V and 10 bases at J, leaving 10 bases unmatched. CDR3 sequence reads: CASSGKTGDGEQFF. The CDR3, as DNA: TGTGCCAGCAGCGGAAAGACAGGGGATGGGGAGCAGTTCTTC. Together with reference TRBV7-9 and TRBJ2-1, the CDR3 gives the full variable domain: DTGVSQNPRHKITKRGQNVTFRCDPISEHNRLYWYRQTLGQGPEFLTYFQNEAQLEKSRLLSDRFSAERPKGSFSTLEIQRTEQGDSAMYLCASSGKTGDGEQFFGPGTRLTVL.

The chain carries TRBV5-5 and TRBJ2-5; no definite D call. Trimming removed 3 bases from V and 5 bases from J, with 5 bases in between. CDR1 SGHKS and CDR2 YYEKEE come from the germline V gene (reference sequence). The CDR3 runs to 11 residues. Written as DNA, the CDR3 is TGTGCCAGCAGCTCCGTGGAGACCCAGTACTTC. Translation gives CASSSVETQYF.

The genes are TRBV19 and TRBJ2-1; TRBD2 is a possible D gene (6 bases). Germline CDR1 is LNHDA and CDR2 is SQIVND (reference sequence). The CDR3 contains 14 residues. With 7 bases removed from V and 5 bases from J, the gap between germline ends came to 15 bases. CDR3 loop: CASNSRDQHNEQFF. In nucleotides, the CDR3 is TGTGCCAGTAACTCGCGGGACCAGCACAATGAGCAGTTCTTC. The full variable domain, with the rest looked up from reference TRBV19 and TRBJ2-1, is DGGITQSPKYLFRKEGQNVTLSCEQNLNHDAMYWYRQDPGQGLRLIYYSQIVNDFQKGDIAEGYSVSREKKESFPLTVTSAQKNPTAFYLCASNSRDQHNEQFFGPGTRLTVL.

The chain links TRBV5-1 to TRBJ2-7, with no clear D. Germline CDR1 reads SGHRS; CDR2 reads YFSETQ. The CDR3 sequence is 13 residues long. The V end was cut by 7 bases, the J end by 1 base, with 12 bases between. The CDR3 is CASSPDGSYEQYF. The DNA for the CDR3 is TGCGCCAGCTCCCCCGACGGATCCTACGAGCAGTACTTC. Supplemented by reference TRBV5-1 and TRBJ2-7, the full variable domain reads KAGVTQTPRYLIKTRGQQVTLSCSPISGHRSVSWYQQTPGQGLQFLFEYFSETQRNKGNFPGRFSGRQFSNSRSEMNVSTLELGDSALYLCASSPDGSYEQYFGPGTRLTVT.

The gene calls are TRBV28 and TRBJ2-6, with 7 bases aligning to TRBD1. V lost 5 bases, J lost 4 bases, and 5 bases stayed unmatched. From germline, CDR1 is MDHEN and CDR2 SYDVKM. CDR3 length: 15 residues. DNA of the CDR3: TGTGCCAGCAGTCCTACAGGGGTCGGGGCCAACGTCCTGACTTTC. Protein: CASSPTGVGANVLTF.

This chain connects TRBV7-8 to TRBJ1-1; no reliable D call. V was cut by 1 base and J by 3 bases, with 6 bases left in between. CDR3 length: 13 amino acids. The germline CDR1 and CDR2 sequences are SGHVS and FQNEAQ. In DNA form, the CDR3 reads TGTGCCAGCAGCTTAGGGGGTCACACTGAAGCTTTCTTT. Translated, it gives CASSLGGHTEAFF.

The chain has TRBV11-2 and TRBJ2-5, with 9 positions matching TRBD1. The ends lost 2 bases at V and 1 base at J; junction bases unmatched: 14. In germline, CDR1 is SGHAT, CDR2 FQNNGV. The CDR3 consists of 19 residues. The CDR3 here is CASSLTGGRVPGSQETQYF. The CDR3 DNA reads TGTGCCAGCAGCTTAACAGGGGGCAGGGTGCCCGGGTCCCAAGAGACCCAGTACTTC.

This clone was seen a single time. This sequence joins TRBV10-3 and TRBJ2-7; possibly TRBD2 for D (5 bases). The CDR3 runs to 17 residues. Between the trimmed V and J ends, which lost 0 bases and 0 bases, there was a span of 15 bases. Germline loops: CDR1 ENHRY, CDR2 SYGVKD. The CDR3 is CAISESITQRSSYEQYF. As DNA, the CDR3 is TGTGCCATCAGTGAGTCGATAACCCAGCGGAGCTCCTACGAGCAGTACTTC.

The CDR3 DNA reads TGTGCCAGCAGCTTAAGGCGTCGCGGGAGGGTCTTCTACAATGAGCAGTTCTTC. Its protein product is CASSLRRRGRVFYNEQFF. This chain joins TRBV7-2 and TRBJ2-1, with 9 bases identical to TRBD2. V dropped 2 bases and J dropped 3; count of bases not matched to a gene: 11. This CDR3 has 18 residues. Germline CDR1 SGHTA, CDR2 FQGNSA.

This clone has just one count. This sequence joins TRBV5-1 and TRBJ2-7; D not certain. Trimming shortened V by 0 bases and J by 0 bases, and 13 bases separated the two germline ends. The CDR3 covers 16 residues. Germline CDR1 reads SGHRS; CDR2 reads YFSETQ. Here the CDR3 reads CASSLGGSTYSYEQYF. The CDR3 nucleotides are TGCGCCAGCAGCTTGGGGGGATCGACATACTCCTACGAGCAGTACTTC.

The chain carries TRBV5-1 and TRBJ2-7; D unresolved. The CDR3 runs 15 residues. CDR1 is SGHRS, CDR2 YFSETQ, per germline. V was cut by 0 bases and J by 5 bases, with 15 bases left in between. The CDR3: CASSLEGEVWDEQYF. In DNA form, the CDR3 reads TGCGCCAGCAGCTTGGAGGGTGAGGTGTGGGACGAGCAGTACTTC.

Points on this clone: The sample holds other DNA sequences that translate to the same CDR3. The chain recombines TRBV10-3 with TRBJ2-2; tentatively, D is TRBD2 (5 bases). The CDR3 is 14 residues long. Germline V gene sequence: CDR1 ENHRY, CDR2 SYGVKD. V shed 6 bases and J shed 1 base, with 9 bases lying between them. In DNA, the CDR3 is TGTGCCATCAGCGGAGGATTGAACACCGGGGAGCTGTTTTTT. The encoded protein is CAISGGLNTGELFF.

The DNA of the CDR3 is TGTGCCAGCAGCCAAGTTCGTGGTCTGGGACAACGTAATGAAAAACTGTTTTTT. Its translation is CASSQVRGLGQRNEKLFF. V and J are TRBV14 and TRBJ1-4, with a weak D call TRBD1 (6 bases). The CDR3 spans 18 residues. Germline V gene data show CDR1 as SGHDN and CDR2 as FVKESK. V was pared by 1 base and J by 4 bases, with 19 bases between.

The rearrangement joins TRBV5-1 to TRBJ2-5, with D maybe TRBD1 (7 bases). The germline CDR1 and CDR2 sequences are SGHRS and YFSETQ. The V and J ends lost 4 bases and 4 bases respectively, with 17 bases between them. This CDR3 is 15 amino acids long. The CDR3 region is CASSIPTGEVETQYF. DNA for the CDR3: TGCGCCAGCAGCATTCCTACAGGGGAGGTAGAGACCCAGTACTTC.